A selection of T cell receptor beta chains follows, all from one sample in a study of cytomegalovirus exposure and HLA in healthy donors. Profiling relied on immunoSEQ multiplex PCR, and the TCRdb table lists in-frame clones only, not all of them. The sample includes some 90,000 clones, more than 60% seen only once; the top ten take 2.7%. Sequencing was done on a sample of PBMCs. The receptors originated from a man younger than 45 in good health and CMV-seronegative. Both conserved end residues are part of each CDR3. The D gene is left open where the match is weak. Clone size appears in some rows only: once, few, many, or a class for an expanded clone.

.	TRBD1	TRBJ1-6	15	TRBV7-2	CASSSPDRGDSPLHF	TGTGCCAGCAGCTCACCAGACAGGGGTGATTCACCCCTCCACTTT
few	.	TRBJ2-6	16	TRBV10-3	CAISDGQTLGANVLTF	TGTGCCATCAGTGACGGACAGACTCTGGGGGCCAACGTCCTGACTTTC
.	.	TRBJ2-5	13	TRBV10-1	CASSDGALETQYF	TGCGCCAGCAGTGATGGGGCTTTGGAGACCCAGTACTTC
.	.	TRBJ2-2	16	TRBV7-2	CASSQSRVPSTGELFF	TGTGCCAGCAGCCAAAGCAGGGTCCCCAGCACCGGGGAGCTGTTTTTT
.	.	TRBJ2-2	15	TRBV14	CASSQVSGFTGELFF	TGTGCCAGCAGCCAAGTAAGCGGCTTTACCGGGGAGCTGTTTTTT
few	.	TRBJ1-2	12	TRBV7-9	CASSAANYGYTF	TGTGCCAGCAGCGCGGCCAACTATGGCTACACCTTC
once	.	TRBJ1-1	12	TRBV12-5	CASGPEWTEAFF	TGTGCTAGTGGTCCCGAGTGGACTGAAGCTTTCTTT
.	.	TRBJ1-2	16	TRBV5-4	CASSSTRLGEVYGYTF	TGTGCCAGCAGCTCCACGCGGCTGGGGGAGGTGTATGGCTACACCTTC
.	.	TRBJ2-5	15	TRBV5-1	CASSLGGTATETQYF	TGCGCCAGCAGCCTTGGCGGGACAGCTACTGAGACCCAGTACTTC
.	TRBD1	TRBJ1-2	16	TRBV5-1	CASSLGPRTGTDGYTF	TGCGCCAGCAGCTTGGGGCCCCGGACAGGGACAGATGGCTACACCTTC
.	.	TRBJ2-5	16	TRBV5-6	CASSLRLQGGIETQYF	TGTGCCAGCAGCTTAAGGCTCCAGGGAGGCATCGAGACCCAGTACTTC
.	.	TRBJ1-2	15	TRBV5-3	CARSYYSGANYGYTF	TGTGCCAGAAGCTACTACTCAGGGGCCAACTATGGCTACACCTTC
.	.	TRBJ2-2	13	TRBV9	CASSAGYTGELFF	TGTGCCAGCAGCGCAGGATACACCGGGGAGCTGTTTTTT
.	.	TRBJ1-1	14	TRBV5-1	CASAPDSLGSEAFF	TGCGCCAGCGCGCCGGACAGCCTCGGGTCTGAAGCTTTCTTT
.	.	TRBJ2-3	16	TRBV9	CASSDPRTGSTDTQYF	TGTGCCAGCAGCGACCCCCGGACTGGGAGCACAGATACGCAGTATTTT
.	.	TRBJ1-4	12	TRBV2	CASSGNGEKLFF	TGTGCCAGCAGTGGTAACGGTGAAAAACTGTTTTTT
.	.	TRBJ1-6	13	TRBV30	CAWTTGSYSPLHF	TGTGCCTGGACTACAGGTTCTTATTCACCCCTCCACTTT
.	TRBD1	TRBJ1-6	17	TRBV30	CAWRLTGGQGGNSPLHF	TGTGCCTGGAGGCTGACCGGGGGACAGGGAGGAAATTCACCCCTCCACTTT
.	TRBD1	TRBJ1-1	14	TRBV27	CASSIQGGNTEAFF	TGTGCCAGCAGCATACAGGGGGGGAACACTGAAGCTTTCTTT
.	TRBD2	TRBJ2-3	14	TRBV27	CATKREHITDTQYF	TGTGCCACGAAGCGGGAACATATCACAGATACGCAGTATTTT
.	.	TRBJ1-1	13	TRBV30	CAWSPGLNTEAFF	TGTGCCTGGAGCCCAGGGCTGAACACTGAAGCTTTCTTT
.	.	TRBJ1-5	15	TRBV7-2	CASSLVEASNQPQHF	TGTGCCAGCAGCTTAGTAGAGGCCAGCAATCAGCCCCAGCATTTT
.	TRBD1	TRBJ1-2	14	TRBV7-6	CASSPPGQPSGYTF	TGTGCCAGCAGCCCCCCGGGACAGCCCTCGGGCTACACCTTC
.	.	TRBJ2-2	15	TRBV10-3	CAISTGVVESGELFF	TGTGCCATCAGCACCGGGGTTGTAGAGTCCGGGGAGCTGTTTTTT
.	.	TRBJ2-7	15	TRBV7-2	CASSLFTRVSYEQYF	TGTGCCAGCAGCTTATTCACTAGGGTCTCCTACGAGCAGTACTTC
few	TRBD2	TRBJ2-3	16	TRBV7-2	CASSFMAGGSKDTQYF	TGTGCCAGCAGCTTTATGGCGGGGGGGTCTAAGGATACGCAGTATTTT
.	.	TRBJ2-6	17	TRBV14	CASSRPSPGVGANVLTF	TGTGCCAGCAGCCGACCTTCGCCGGGGGTCGGGGCCAACGTCCTGACTTTC
.	TRBD1	TRBJ1-4	15	TRBV6-1	CASTLAGTANEKLFF	TGTGCCAGCACCCTAGCCGGGACAGCTAATGAAAAACTGTTTTTT
once	.	TRBJ1-5	13	TRBV18	CASSPTGNQPQHF	TGTGCCAGCTCACCTACTGGCAATCAGCCCCAGCATTTT
once	.	TRBJ1-1	15	TRBV7-9	CASAYRSGLNTEAFF	TGTGCCAGCGCATATCGGTCTGGTTTGAACACTGAAGCTTTCTTT
.	TRBD1	TRBJ2-2	16	TRBV4-2	CASSRPGQGRTGELFF	TGTGCCAGCAGCCGCCCGGGACAGGGGAGGACCGGGGAGCTGTTTTTT
.	.	TRBJ1-2	13	TRBV18	CASSPQGDEGYTF	TGTGCCAGCTCACCCCAGGGTGACGAAGGCTACACCTTC
once	.	TRBJ2-5	13	TRBV4-1	CASSLRTSETQYF	TGCGCCAGCAGCCTACGGACTTCAGAGACCCAGTACTTC